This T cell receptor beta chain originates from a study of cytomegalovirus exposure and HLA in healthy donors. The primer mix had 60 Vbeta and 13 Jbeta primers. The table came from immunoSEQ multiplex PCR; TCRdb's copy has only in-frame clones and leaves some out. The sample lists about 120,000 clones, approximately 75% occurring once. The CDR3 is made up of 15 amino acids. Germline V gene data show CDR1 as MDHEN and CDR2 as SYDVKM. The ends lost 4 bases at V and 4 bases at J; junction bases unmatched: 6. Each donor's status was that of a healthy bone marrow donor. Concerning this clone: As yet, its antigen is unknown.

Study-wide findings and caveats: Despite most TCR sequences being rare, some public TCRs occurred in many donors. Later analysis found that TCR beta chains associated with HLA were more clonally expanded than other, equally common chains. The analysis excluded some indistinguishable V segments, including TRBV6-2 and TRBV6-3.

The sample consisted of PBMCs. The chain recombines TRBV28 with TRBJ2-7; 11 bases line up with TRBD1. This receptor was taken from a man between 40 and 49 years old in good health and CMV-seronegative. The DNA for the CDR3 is TGTGCCAGCAGTTCTTTCCGGGACAGGGGGTACGAGCAGTACTTC. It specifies CASSSFRDRGYEQYF.